The entry below describes one T cell receptor beta chain. Its target is not known. The data originate from a study of cytomegalovirus exposure and HLA in healthy donors. Study findings and constraints: In a later analysis, TCR beta V- and J-gene trimming showed a link to a missense DCLRE1C variant. In vitro confirmation showed a few CMV-associated chains to be CMV antigen specific. Earlier findings revealed that most TCR beta V segments proved productive either about 90% or about 30% of the time. Across donors, most TCRs were seen rarely, yet some public ones were widespread.

The CDR3 runs 15 residues. Losses at the gene ends were 7 bases for V and 4 bases for J; bases not matched to a gene: 11. Germline assignment: CDR1 LNHDA and CDR2 SQIVND (reference sequence). Use of 60 Vbeta and 13 Jbeta primers characterized the PCR. Generated by immunoSEQ multiplex PCR, the TCRdb table keeps only in-frame clones and is missing some. Of 100,000 to 150,000 clones listed, around four fifths are singletons. The rearrangement uses TRBV19 and TRBJ2-5; TRBD2 matches 8 bases. This clonotype was obtained from a man in his late teens or twenties in good health and CMV-seropositive. The specimen was PBMCs. As DNA, the CDR3 is TGTGCCAGTACCGCGGGACTAGGGTCAAGAGAGACCCAGTACTTC. Protein sequence: CASTAGLGSRETQYF. The full variable domain, in which reference TRBV19 and TRBJ2-5 provide the parts outside the CDR3, is DGGITQSPKYLFRKEGQNVTLSCEQNLNHDAMYWYRQDPGQGLRLIYYSQIVNDFQKGDIAEGYSVSREKKESFPLTVTSAQKNPTAFYLCASTAGLGSRETQYFGPGTRLLVL.